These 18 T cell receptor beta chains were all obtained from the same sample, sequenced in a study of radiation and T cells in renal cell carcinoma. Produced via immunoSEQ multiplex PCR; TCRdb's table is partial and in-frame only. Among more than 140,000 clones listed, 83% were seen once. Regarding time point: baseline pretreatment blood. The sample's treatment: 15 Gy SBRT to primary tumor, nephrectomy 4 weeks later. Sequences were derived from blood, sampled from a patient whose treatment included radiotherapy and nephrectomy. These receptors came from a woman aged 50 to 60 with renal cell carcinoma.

The CDR3 region has the DNA TGTGCCAGCTCACCTCTACACCTTGGCAATCAGCCCCAGCATTTT. It is translated as CASSPLHLGNQPQHF. The chain combines TRBV18 with TRBJ1-5; no definite D call. Germline lookup yields CDR1 KGHSH and CDR2 LQKENI. V dropped 3 bases and J dropped 2 bases, with 11 bases sitting between them. The CDR3 is 15 amino acids.

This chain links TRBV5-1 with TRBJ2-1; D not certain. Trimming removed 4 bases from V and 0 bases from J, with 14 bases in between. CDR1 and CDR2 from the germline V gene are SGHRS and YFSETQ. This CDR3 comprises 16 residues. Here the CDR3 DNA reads TGCGCCAGCAGCGCACGGACCACGAGCTCCTACAATGAGCAGTTCTTC. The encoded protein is CASSARTTSSYNEQFF.

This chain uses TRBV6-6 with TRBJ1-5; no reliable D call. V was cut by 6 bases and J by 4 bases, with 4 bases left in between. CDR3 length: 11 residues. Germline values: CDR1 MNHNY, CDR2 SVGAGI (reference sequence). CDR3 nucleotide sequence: TGTGCCAGCAGGGAGAATCAGCCCCAGCATTTT. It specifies CASRENQPQHF.

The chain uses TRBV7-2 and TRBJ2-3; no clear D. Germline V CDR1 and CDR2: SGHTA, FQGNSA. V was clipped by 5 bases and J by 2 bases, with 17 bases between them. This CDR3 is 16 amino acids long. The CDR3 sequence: CASSPGIRVSTDTQYF. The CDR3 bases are TGTGCCAGCAGCCCGGGTATACGGGTCTCCACAGATACGCAGTATTTT. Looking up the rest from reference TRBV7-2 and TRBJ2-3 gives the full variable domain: GAGVSQSPSNKVTEKGKDVELRCDPISGHTALYWYRQSLGQGLEFLIYFQGNSAPDKSGLPSDRFSAERTGGSVSTLTIQRTQQEDSAVYLCASSPGIRVSTDTQYFGPGTRLTVL.

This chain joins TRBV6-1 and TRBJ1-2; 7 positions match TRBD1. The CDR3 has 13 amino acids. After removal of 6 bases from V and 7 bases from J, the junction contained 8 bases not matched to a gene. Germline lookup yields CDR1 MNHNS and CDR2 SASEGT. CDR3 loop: CASRPTGDRGYTF. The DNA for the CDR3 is TGTGCCAGCAGGCCTACAGGGGATCGTGGCTACACCTTC.

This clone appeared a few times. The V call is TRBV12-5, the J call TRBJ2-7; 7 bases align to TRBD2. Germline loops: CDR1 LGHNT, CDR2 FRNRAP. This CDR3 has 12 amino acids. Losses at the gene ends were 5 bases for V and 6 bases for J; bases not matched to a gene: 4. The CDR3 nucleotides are TGTGCTAGTGGTAGAGAGCGGGGCGAGCAGTACTTC. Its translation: CASGRERGEQYF.

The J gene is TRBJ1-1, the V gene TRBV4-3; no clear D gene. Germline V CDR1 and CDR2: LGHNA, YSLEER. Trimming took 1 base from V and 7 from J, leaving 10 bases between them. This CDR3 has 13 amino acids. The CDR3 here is CASSQAVVNEAFF. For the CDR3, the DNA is TGCGCCAGCAGCCAAGCAGTAGTTAATGAAGCTTTCTTT.

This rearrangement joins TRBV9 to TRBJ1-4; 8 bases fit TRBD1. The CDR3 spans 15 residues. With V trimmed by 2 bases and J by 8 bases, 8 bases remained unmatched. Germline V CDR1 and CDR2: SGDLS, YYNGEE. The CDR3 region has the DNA TGTGCCAGCAGCGTGACCGACAGGGGTCAGGAAAAACTGTTTTTT. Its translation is CASSVTDRGQEKLFF.

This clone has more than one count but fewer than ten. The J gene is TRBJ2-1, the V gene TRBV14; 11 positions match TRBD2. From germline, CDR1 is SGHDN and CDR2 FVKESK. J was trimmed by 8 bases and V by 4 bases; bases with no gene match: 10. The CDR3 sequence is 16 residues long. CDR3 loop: CASSPLAGGFRDEQFF. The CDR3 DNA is TGTGCCAGCAGCCCCTTAGCGGGAGGGTTTAGGGATGAGCAGTTCTTC.

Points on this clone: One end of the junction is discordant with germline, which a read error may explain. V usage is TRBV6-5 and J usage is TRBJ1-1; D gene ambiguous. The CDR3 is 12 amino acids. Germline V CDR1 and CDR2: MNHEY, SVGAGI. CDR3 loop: CASSPSPLVYVF. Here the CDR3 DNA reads TGTGCCAGCAGCCCCAGCCCCTTAGTTTACGTCTTT.

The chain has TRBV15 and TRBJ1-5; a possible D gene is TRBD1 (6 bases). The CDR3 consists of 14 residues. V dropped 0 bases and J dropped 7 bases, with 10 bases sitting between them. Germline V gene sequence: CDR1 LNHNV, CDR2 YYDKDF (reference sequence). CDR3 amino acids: CATSRDRGGQPQHF. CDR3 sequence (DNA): TGTGCCACCAGCAGAGACAGGGGTGGACAGCCCCAGCATTTT.

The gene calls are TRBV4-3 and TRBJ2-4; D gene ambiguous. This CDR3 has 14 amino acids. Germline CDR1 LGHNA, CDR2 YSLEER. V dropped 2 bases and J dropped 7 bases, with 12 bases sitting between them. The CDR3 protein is CASSQKLQNNIQYF. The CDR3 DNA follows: TGCGCCAGCAGCCAAAAGCTACAGAATAACATTCAGTACTTC.

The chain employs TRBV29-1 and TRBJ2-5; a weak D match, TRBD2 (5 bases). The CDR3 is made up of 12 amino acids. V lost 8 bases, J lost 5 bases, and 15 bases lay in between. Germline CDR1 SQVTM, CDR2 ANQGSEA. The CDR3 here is CSTAGFGETQYF. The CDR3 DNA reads TGCAGCACCGCGGGTTTTGGGGAGACCCAGTACTTC.

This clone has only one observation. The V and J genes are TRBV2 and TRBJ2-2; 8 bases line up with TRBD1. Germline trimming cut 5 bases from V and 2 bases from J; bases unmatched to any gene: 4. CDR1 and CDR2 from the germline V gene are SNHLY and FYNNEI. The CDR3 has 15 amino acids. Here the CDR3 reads CASSPDRVNTGELFF. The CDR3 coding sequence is TGTGCCAGCAGTCCGGACAGGGTTAACACCGGGGAGCTGTTTTTT.

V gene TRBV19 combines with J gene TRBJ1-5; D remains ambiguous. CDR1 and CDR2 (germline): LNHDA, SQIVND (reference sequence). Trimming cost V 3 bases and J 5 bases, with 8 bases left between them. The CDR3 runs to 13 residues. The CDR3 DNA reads TGTGCCAGTAGTATGACACTAGATCAGCCCCAGCATTTT. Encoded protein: CASSMTLDQPQHF.

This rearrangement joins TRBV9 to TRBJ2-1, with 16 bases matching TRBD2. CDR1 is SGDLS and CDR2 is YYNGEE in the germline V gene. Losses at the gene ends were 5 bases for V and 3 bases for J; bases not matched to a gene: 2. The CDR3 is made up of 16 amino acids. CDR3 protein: CASRGTSGRDYNEQFF. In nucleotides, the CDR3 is TGTGCCAGCAGGGGGACTAGCGGGAGGGACTACAATGAGCAGTTCTTC.

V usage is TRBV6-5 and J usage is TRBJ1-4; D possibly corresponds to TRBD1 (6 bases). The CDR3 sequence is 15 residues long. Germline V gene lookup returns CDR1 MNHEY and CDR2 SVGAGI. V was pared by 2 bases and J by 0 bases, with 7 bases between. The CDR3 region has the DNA TGTGCCAGCAGTTACAGGGGGGCAACTAATGAAAAACTGTTTTTT. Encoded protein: CASSYRGATNEKLFF.

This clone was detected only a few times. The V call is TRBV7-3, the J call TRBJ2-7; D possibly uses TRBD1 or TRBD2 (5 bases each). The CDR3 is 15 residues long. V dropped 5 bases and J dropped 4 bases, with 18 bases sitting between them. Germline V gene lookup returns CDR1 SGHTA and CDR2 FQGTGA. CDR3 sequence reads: CASSLRAGSMYEQYF. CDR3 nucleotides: TGTGCCAGCAGCCTAAGGGCAGGGAGTATGTACGAGCAGTACTTC.